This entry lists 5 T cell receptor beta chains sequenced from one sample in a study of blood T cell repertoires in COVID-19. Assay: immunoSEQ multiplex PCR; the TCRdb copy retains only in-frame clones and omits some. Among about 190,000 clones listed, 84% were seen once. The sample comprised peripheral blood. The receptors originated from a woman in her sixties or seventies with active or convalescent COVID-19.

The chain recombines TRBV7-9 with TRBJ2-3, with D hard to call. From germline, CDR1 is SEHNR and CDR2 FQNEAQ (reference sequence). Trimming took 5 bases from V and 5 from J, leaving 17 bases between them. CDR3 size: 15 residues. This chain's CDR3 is CASSANSGWRDTQYF. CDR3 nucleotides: TGTGCCAGCAGCGCAAACTCCGGGTGGAGAGATACGCAGTATTTT.

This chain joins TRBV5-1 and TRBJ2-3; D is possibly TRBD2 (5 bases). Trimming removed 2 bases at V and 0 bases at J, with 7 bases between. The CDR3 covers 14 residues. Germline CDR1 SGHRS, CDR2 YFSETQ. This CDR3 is CASSLEGSTDTQYF. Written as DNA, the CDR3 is TGCGCCAGCAGCTTAGAGGGCAGCACAGATACGCAGTATTTT.

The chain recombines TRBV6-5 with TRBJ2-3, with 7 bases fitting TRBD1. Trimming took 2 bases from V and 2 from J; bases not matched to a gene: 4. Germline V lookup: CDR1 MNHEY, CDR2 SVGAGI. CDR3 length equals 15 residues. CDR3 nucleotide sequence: TGTGCCAGCAGTTACGGCAGGGGGTTCACAGATACGCAGTATTTT. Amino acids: CASSYGRGFTDTQYF.

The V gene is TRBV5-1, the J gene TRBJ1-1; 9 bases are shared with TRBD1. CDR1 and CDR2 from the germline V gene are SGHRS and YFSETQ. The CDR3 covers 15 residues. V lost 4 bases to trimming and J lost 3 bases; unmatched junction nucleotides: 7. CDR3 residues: CASSTSTGGDTEAFF. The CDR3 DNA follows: TGCGCCAGCAGCACCTCGACAGGGGGGGACACTGAAGCTTTCTTT.

The CDR3 region has the DNA TGTGCCAGCAGCTTAGATGGTAGCCCCTGGCGGCCCCAGCATTTT. Amino acid sequence: CASSLDGSPWRPQHF. The chain is built from TRBV11-2 and TRBJ1-5; D not resolved. Per germline, CDR1 SGHAT and CDR2 FQNNGV. CDR3 length: 15 amino acids. V was pared by 0 bases and J by 9 bases, with 15 bases between.